This record concerns one T cell receptor beta chain sequence. The CDR3 runs 16 residues. J lost 2 bases, V lost 6 bases, and 9 bases had no gene match. Germline loops: CDR1 KGHSH, CDR2 LQKENI. The time point is: baseline pretreatment blood. The treatment was: 15 Gy SBRT to primary tumor, nephrectomy 4 weeks later. The sample comes from a study of radiation and T cells in renal cell carcinoma. The repertoire was sequenced with immunoSEQ multiplex PCR; TCRdb's copy has only in-frame clones and lacks some. The sample lists approximately 150,000 clones; approximately 87% were seen once. This TCR came from a woman aged 50 to 60 with renal cell carcinoma. This chain links TRBV18 with TRBJ2-5; 10 nucleotides match TRBD1. This sample comprised blood, obtained from a patient whose treatment included radiotherapy and nephrectomy. Written as DNA, the CDR3 is TGTGCCAGCTCGTCGCCCGGGACAGGGGCTCAAGAGACCCAGTACTTC. Its translation: CASSSPGTGAQETQYF.